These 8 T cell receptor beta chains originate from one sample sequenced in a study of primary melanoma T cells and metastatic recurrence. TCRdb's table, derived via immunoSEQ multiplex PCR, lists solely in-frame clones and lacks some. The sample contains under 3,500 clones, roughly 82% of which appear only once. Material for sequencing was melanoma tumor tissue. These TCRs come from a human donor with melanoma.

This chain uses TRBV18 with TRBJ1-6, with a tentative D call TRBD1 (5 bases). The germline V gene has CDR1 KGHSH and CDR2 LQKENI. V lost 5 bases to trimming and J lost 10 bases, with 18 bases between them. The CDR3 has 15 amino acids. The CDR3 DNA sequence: TGTGCCAGCTCATATGGCAGGGAAGGAAACTCACCCCTCCACTTT. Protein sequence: CASSYGREGNSPLHF.

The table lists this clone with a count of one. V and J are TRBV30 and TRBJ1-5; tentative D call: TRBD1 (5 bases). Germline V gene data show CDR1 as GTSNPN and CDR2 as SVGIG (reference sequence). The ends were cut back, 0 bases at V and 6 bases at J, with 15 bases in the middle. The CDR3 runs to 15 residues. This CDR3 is CAWSVRGDGSQPQHF. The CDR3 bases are TGTGCCTGGAGTGTACGGGGGGATGGCTCTCAGCCCCAGCATTTT.

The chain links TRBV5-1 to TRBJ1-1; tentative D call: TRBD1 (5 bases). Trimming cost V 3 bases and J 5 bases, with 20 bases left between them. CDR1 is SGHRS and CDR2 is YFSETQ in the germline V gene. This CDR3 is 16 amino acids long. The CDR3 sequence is CASSSGFLSRGTEAFF. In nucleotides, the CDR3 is TGCGCCAGCAGCTCGGGGTTTCTCTCACGGGGGACTGAAGCTTTCTTT.

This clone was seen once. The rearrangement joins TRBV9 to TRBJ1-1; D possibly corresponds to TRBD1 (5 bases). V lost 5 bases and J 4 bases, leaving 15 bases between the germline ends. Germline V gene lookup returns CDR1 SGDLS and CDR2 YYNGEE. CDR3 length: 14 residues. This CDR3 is CASSERQGATEAFF. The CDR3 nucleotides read TGTGCCAGCAGTGAAAGGCAGGGCGCCACTGAAGCTTTCTTT.

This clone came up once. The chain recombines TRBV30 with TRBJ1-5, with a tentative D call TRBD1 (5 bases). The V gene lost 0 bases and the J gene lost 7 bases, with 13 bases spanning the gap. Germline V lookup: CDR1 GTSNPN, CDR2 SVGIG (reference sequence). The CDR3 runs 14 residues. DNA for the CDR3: TGTGCCTGGAGTGTTCCAGGGCCTAAACAGCCCCAGCATTTT. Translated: CAWSVPGPKQPQHF.

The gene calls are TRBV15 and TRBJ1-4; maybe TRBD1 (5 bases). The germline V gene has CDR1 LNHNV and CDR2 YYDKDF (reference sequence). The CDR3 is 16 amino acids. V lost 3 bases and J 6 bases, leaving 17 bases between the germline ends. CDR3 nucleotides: TGTGCCACCAGCAGTGGACCCGGGGCGGTGGATGAAAAACTGTTTTTT. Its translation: CATSSGPGAVDEKLFF. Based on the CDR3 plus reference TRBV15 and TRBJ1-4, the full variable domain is DAMVIQNPRYQVTQFGKPVTLSCSQTLNHNVMYWYQQKSSQAPKLLFHYYDKDFNNEADTPDNFQSRRPNTSFCFLDIRSPGLGDTAMYLCATSSGPGAVDEKLFFGSGTQLSVL.

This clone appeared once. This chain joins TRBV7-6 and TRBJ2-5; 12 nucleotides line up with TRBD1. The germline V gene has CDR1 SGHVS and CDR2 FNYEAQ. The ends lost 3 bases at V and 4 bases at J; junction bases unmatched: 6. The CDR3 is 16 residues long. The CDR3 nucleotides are TGTGCCAGCAGCTTCGCCGGGACAGGGGGCGTAGAGACCCAGTACTTC. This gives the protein CASSFAGTGGVETQYF.

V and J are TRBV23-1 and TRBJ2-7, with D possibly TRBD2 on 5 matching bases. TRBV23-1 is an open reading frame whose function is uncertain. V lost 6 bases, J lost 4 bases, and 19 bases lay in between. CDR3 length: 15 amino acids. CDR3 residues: CASSQERLNGYEQYF. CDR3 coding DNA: TGCGCCAGCAGCCAAGAGCGACTAAACGGTTACGAGCAGTACTTC.